These 24 T cell receptor beta chains were all obtained from the same sample, sequenced in a study of blood T cell repertoires in COVID-19. TCRdb keeps only in-frame clones here, not all; method: immunoSEQ multiplex PCR. Of over 100,000 clones listed, about 87% were seen once; the top ten hold approximately 7%. The specimen sequenced was peripheral blood. These receptors originate from a woman aged 45-60 years with acute or convalescent COVID-19.

The V gene is TRBV20-1, the J gene TRBJ2-7, with D maybe TRBD1 (6 bases). The CDR3 has 11 amino acids. Trimming pared 3 bases from V and 5 bases from J, leaving 8 bases between. CDR1 DFQATT and CDR2 SNEGSKA come from the germline V gene (reference sequence). In DNA form, the CDR3 reads TGCAGTGCTAGCACAGGGAACGAGCAGTACTTC. Translating it yields CSASTGNEQYF.

The chain links TRBV4-2 to TRBJ2-7; TRBD1 might be the D (5 bases). The germline V and J ends were trimmed by 2 bases and 7 bases, with 18 bases remaining between them. The CDR3 runs 15 residues. CDR1 LGHNA and CDR2 YNFKEQ come from the germline V gene. The CDR3 nucleotides read TGTGCCAGCAGCCAAATAGGGGTGGTGTCTGGGGAGCAGTACTTC. Its translation is CASSQIGVVSGEQYF.

V usage is TRBV6-5 and J usage is TRBJ1-2; no definite D call. CDR1 and CDR2 (germline): MNHEY, SVGAGI. The CDR3 has 15 residues. The germline V and J ends were trimmed by 8 bases and 4 bases, with 20 bases remaining between them. CDR3 in DNA: TGTGCCAGCGGAGGCTCAGCCCGAGCCGCCTATGGCTACACCTTC. Its protein product is CASGGSARAAYGYTF.

The rearrangement links TRBV4-1 to TRBJ2-1, with 11 bases matching TRBD2. J gave up 0 bases and V 1 base, and 11 bases lay outside the gene matches. This CDR3 comprises 20 residues. Germline lookup yields CDR1 MGHRA and CDR2 YSYEKL. CDR3 amino acids: CASSQGEDSGGVPSYNEQFF. In DNA form, the CDR3 reads TGCGCCAGCAGCCAAGGCGAGGATAGCGGGGGGGTTCCCTCCTACAATGAGCAGTTCTTC.

The rearrangement links TRBV2 to TRBJ1-1; unclear D gene. The CDR3 extends over 14 amino acids. Germline V lookup: CDR1 SNHLY, CDR2 FYNNEI. V was trimmed by 0 bases and J by 4 bases, leaving 9 bases between them. CDR3 in DNA: TGTGCCAGCAGTGAAGCGAAAGGAGTCACTGAAGCTTTCTTT. This translates into CASSEAKGVTEAFF.

V gene TRBV18 combines with J gene TRBJ1-1, with 7 bases lining up with TRBD1. V shed 3 bases and J 4 bases; nucleotides not matched to a gene: 2. This CDR3 spans 13 amino acids. CDR1 and CDR2 from the germline V gene are KGHSH and LQKENI. DNA of the CDR3: TGTGCCAGCTCACCCAACAGGGGCACTGAAGCTTTCTTT. It translates to CASSPNRGTEAFF.

CDR3 sequence reads: CASRPGGVGKLFF. The CDR3 DNA reads as TGTGCCAGCAGGCCCGGGGGGGTCGGAAAACTGTTTTTT. The chain links TRBV12-3 or TRBV12-4 to TRBJ1-4; D may be TRBD1 (5 bases). This CDR3 spans 13 amino acids. Trimming shortened V by 6 bases and J by 10 bases, and 15 bases separated the two germline ends.

The chain combines TRBV15 with TRBJ2-1; D is possibly TRBD2 (6 bases). The ends were cut back, 5 bases at V and 4 bases at J, with 9 bases in the middle. CDR1 and CDR2 (germline): LNHNV, YYDKDF (reference sequence). The CDR3 runs 13 residues. CDR3 in DNA: TGTGCCACCAGCGCAGGGAGGTACAATGAGCAGTTCTTC. Encoded protein: CATSAGRYNEQFF.

This clone was detected a few times. The rearrangement uses TRBV4-1 and TRBJ2-7, with 7 positions matching TRBD2. Germline V lookup: CDR1 MGHRA, CDR2 YSYEKL. The CDR3 runs to 14 residues. Trimming cost V 1 base and J 6 bases; bases outside gene matches: 6. CDR3 DNA sequence: TGCGCCAGCAGCCAAGCCGGGACTATAAGCGAGCAGTACTTC. Its translation: CASSQAGTISEQYF.

V and J are TRBV5-1 and TRBJ1-4; 7 bases match TRBD1. There are 17 residues in the CDR3. Unmatched junction bases numbered 9, after V lost 2 bases and J lost 2 bases. The germline CDR1 and CDR2 sequences are SGHRS and YFSETQ. The CDR3 is CASSFRRQGGTNEKLFF. As DNA, the CDR3 is TGCGCCAGCAGCTTTCGCCGACAGGGAGGCACTAATGAAAAACTGTTTTTT.

The chain joins TRBV6-1 to TRBJ2-3, with D unresolved. The CDR3 loop spans 17 amino acids. Trimming pared 4 bases from V and 0 bases from J, leaving 17 bases between. Germline values: CDR1 MNHNS, CDR2 SASEGT. The CDR3 sequence is CASSARYLEVSTDTQYF. In DNA form, the CDR3 reads TGTGCCAGCAGTGCACGATACCTAGAAGTTAGCACAGATACGCAGTATTTT.

The chain has TRBV19 and TRBJ1-1, with a possible D match to TRBD1 (6 bases). Looked up from germline, CDR1 is LNHDA and CDR2 is SQIVND (reference sequence). The CDR3 extends over 15 amino acids. V lost 7 bases and J 3 bases, leaving 18 bases between the germline ends. CDR3 in DNA: TGTGCCAGTACCGTGGGGGGGCTGAGGTACACTGAAGCTTTCTTT. Encoded protein: CASTVGGLRYTEAFF.

The V gene is TRBV9, the J gene TRBJ1-1; tentatively, D is TRBD1 (5 bases). Germline CDR1 SGDLS, CDR2 YYNGEE. V was clipped by 4 bases and J by 2 bases, with 12 bases between them. The CDR3 is 14 residues long. CDR3 in amino acids: CASSFTGTNTEAFF. In DNA form, the CDR3 reads TGTGCCAGCAGCTTTACAGGTACCAACACTGAAGCTTTCTTT.

This CDR3 is CAGTGGSNYGYTF. The CDR3 DNA reads TGTGCCGGGACAGGGGGCAGTAACTATGGCTACACCTTC. V and J are TRBV6-5 and TRBJ1-2; 12 bases agree with TRBD1. J was trimmed by 1 base and V by 11 bases; bases with no gene match: 2. Per germline, CDR1 MNHEY and CDR2 SVGAGI. The CDR3 is 13 residues long.

The chain combines TRBV27 with TRBJ2-3; 7 bases align to TRBD1. Germline loops: CDR1 MNHEY, CDR2 SMNVEV (reference sequence). The length of the CDR3 is 14 residues. V trimming: 3 bases; J trimming: 2 bases; junction bases outside the gene matches: 2. This chain's CDR3 is CASSFRGITDTQYF. The CDR3 region has the DNA TGTGCCAGCAGTTTCAGGGGGATCACAGATACGCAGTATTTT.

The rearrangement links TRBV18 to TRBJ2-7; weak D call: TRBD1 (6 bases). V lost 3 bases, J lost 6 bases, and 9 bases lay in between. This CDR3 spans 12 amino acids. CDR1 is KGHSH and CDR2 is LQKENI in the germline V gene. The CDR3 here is CASSPDSSEQYF. CDR3 nucleotide sequence: TGTGCCAGCTCACCGGACAGTAGCGAGCAGTACTTC.

The chain joins TRBV3-1 (or the pseudogene TRBV3-2) to TRBJ1-5; D remains unclear. Germline V gene sequence: CDR1 LGHDT, CDR2 YNNKEL (reference sequence). The CDR3 runs to 15 residues. Trimming left V 3 bases short and J 1 base short, with 10 bases between. The CDR3 DNA follows: TGTGCCAGCAGCCAGAGAGCAACGAGCAATCAGCCCCAGCATTTT. Translated, it gives CASSQRATSNQPQHF.

J is TRBJ1-2 and V is TRBV5-1, with TRBD1 as a possible D gene (6 bases). The CDR3 is 14 amino acids. Germline CDR1 reads SGHRS; CDR2 reads YFSETQ. With 4 bases removed from V and 7 bases from J, the gap between germline ends came to 17 bases. CDR3 DNA: TGCGCCAGCAGCCCTACCCTCCTACAGGGTGGCTACACCTTC. It translates to CASSPTLLQGGYTF.

The rearrangement uses TRBV5-4 and TRBJ2-5; a possible D gene is TRBD1 (6 bases). Germline values: CDR1 SGHNT, CDR2 YYREEE (reference sequence). Trimming removed 0 bases at V and 2 bases at J, with 8 bases between. The CDR3 consists of 14 residues. CDR3 sequence reads: CASSLGGQQETQYF. DNA for the CDR3: TGTGCCAGCAGCTTGGGAGGACAGCAAGAGACCCAGTACTTC. Based on the CDR3 plus reference TRBV5-4 and TRBJ2-5, the full variable domain is ETGVTQSPTHLIKTRGQQVTLRCSSQSGHNTVSWYQQALGQGPQFIFQYYREEENGRGNFPPRFSGLQFPNYSSELNVNALELDDSALYLCASSLGGQQETQYFGPGTRLLVL.

The genes are TRBV15 and TRBJ1-2, with D tentatively TRBD1 (5 bases). Trimming removed 6 bases at V and 4 bases at J, with 12 bases between. The CDR3 length is 13 residues. Looked up from germline, CDR1 is LNHNV and CDR2 is YYDKDF (reference sequence). Here the CDR3 DNA reads TGTGCCACCAGAAGGAGGGGAGGCTATGGCTACACCTTC. Translation gives CATRRRGGYGYTF. The full variable domain, in which reference TRBV15 and TRBJ1-2 provide the parts outside the CDR3, is DAMVIQNPRYQVTQFGKPVTLSCSQTLNHNVMYWYQQKSSQAPKLLFHYYDKDFNNEADTPDNFQSRRPNTSFCFLDIRSPGLGDTAMYLCATRRRGGYGYTFGSGTRLTVV.

This clone was seen a single time. This chain links TRBV2 with TRBJ1-5; a possible D gene is TRBD1 (6 bases). The CDR3 runs to 16 residues. The V end lost 7 bases, the J end lost 5 bases, and 21 bases lay between the germline ends. Germline loops: CDR1 SNHLY, CDR2 FYNNEI. CDR3 in amino acids: CASNLGGGRGHQPQHF. CDR3 DNA: TGTGCCAGCAACCTGGGGGGGGGCAGGGGCCATCAGCCCCAGCATTTT.

This chain links TRBV20-1 with TRBJ1-1; D is unresolved. This CDR3 has 11 residues. CDR1 is DFQATT and CDR2 is SNEGSKA in the germline V gene (reference sequence). Between the trimmed V and J ends, which lost 3 bases and 9 bases, there was a span of 11 bases. The DNA of the CDR3 is TGCAGTGCTAGCGGTAGAGGGAAAGCTTTCTTT. Translating it yields CSASGRGKAFF.

The rearrangement links TRBV5-1 to TRBJ2-2; TRBD2 matches 8 bases. The ends lost 9 bases at V and 0 bases at J; junction bases unmatched: 4. The germline V gene has CDR1 SGHRS and CDR2 YFSETQ. This CDR3 has 14 amino acids. The CDR3 DNA sequence: TGCGCCACCAAACTAGCGGCGAACACCGGGGAGCTGTTTTTT. Its protein is CATKLAANTGELFF.

This chain links TRBV28 with TRBJ2-2, with 10 bases identical to TRBD1. The V gene's germline CDR1 is MDHEN and CDR2 SYDVKM. The CDR3 loop spans 16 amino acids. The V gene end was trimmed by 7 bases and the J gene end by 8 bases; junction bases not matched to a gene: 13. The CDR3 nucleotides read TGTGCCAGCACCCCTCGGGGGACAGGGGATTTAGGGGAGCTGTTTTTT. Amino acid sequence: CASTPRGTGDLGELFF.